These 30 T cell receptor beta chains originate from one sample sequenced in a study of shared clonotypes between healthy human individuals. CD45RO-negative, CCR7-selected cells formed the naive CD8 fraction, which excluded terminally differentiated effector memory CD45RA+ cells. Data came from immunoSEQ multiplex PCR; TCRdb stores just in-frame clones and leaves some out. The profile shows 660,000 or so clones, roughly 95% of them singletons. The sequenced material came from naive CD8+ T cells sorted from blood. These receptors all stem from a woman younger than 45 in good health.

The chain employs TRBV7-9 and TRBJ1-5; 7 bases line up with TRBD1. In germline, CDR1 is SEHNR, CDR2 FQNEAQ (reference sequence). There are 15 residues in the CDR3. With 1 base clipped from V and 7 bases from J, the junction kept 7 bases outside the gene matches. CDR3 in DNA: TGTGCCAGCAGCTTAGAGGTGGGACAGCTGCAGCCCCAGCATTTT. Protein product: CASSLEVGQLQPQHF.

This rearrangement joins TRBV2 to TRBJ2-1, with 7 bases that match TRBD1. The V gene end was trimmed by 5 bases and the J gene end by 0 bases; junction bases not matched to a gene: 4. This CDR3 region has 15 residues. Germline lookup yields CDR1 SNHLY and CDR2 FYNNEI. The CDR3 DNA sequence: TGTGCCAGCAGTACAGAGGGGGCCTCCTACAATGAGCAGTTCTTC. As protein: CASSTEGASYNEQFF.

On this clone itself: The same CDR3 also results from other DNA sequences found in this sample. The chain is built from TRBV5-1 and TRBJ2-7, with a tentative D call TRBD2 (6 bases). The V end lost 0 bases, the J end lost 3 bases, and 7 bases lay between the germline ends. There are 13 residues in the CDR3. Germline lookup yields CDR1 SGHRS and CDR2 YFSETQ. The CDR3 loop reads CASSLVGGYEQYF. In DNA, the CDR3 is TGCGCCAGCAGCTTGGTGGGGGGCTACGAGCAGTACTTC.

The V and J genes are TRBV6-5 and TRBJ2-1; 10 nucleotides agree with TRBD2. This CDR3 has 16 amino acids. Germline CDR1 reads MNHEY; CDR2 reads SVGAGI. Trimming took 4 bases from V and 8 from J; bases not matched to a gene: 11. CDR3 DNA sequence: TGTGCCAGCAGTTTTGTCGCTAGCGGGAGTATCGATGAGCAGTTCTTC. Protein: CASSFVASGSIDEQFF.

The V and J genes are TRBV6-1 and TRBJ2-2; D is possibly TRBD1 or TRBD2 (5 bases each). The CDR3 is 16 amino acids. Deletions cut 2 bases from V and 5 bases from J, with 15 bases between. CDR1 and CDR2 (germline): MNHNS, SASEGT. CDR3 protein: CASSELQGRGTGELFF. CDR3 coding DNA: TGTGCCAGCAGTGAACTCCAGGGAAGAGGGACCGGGGAGCTGTTTTTT.

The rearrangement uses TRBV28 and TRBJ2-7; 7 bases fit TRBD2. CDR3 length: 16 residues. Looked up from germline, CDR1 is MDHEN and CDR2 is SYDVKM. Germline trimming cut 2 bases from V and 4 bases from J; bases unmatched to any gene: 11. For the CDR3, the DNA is TGTGCCAGCAGTTTAAGGAATGGGGAGGGAATATACGAGCAGTACTTC. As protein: CASSLRNGEGIYEQYF.

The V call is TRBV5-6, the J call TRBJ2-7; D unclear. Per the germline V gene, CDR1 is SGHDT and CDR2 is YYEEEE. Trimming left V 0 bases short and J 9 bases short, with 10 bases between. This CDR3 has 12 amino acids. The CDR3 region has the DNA TGTGCCAGCAGCTTGGAGCATGTGGGGCAGTACTTC. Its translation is CASSLEHVGQYF.

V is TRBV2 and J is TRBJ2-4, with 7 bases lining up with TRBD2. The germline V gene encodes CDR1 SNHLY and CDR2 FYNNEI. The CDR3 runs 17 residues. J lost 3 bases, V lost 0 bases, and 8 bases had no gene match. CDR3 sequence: CASSEAGGPWVKNIQYF. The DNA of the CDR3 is TGTGCCAGCAGTGAAGCGGGAGGGCCTTGGGTCAAAAACATTCAGTACTTC.

CDR3 protein: CASSIETGTNQPQHF. In nucleotides, the CDR3 is TGTGCCAGTAGTATAGAAACAGGTACCAATCAGCCCCAGCATTTT. The chain combines TRBV19 with TRBJ1-5; TRBD1 is a possible D gene (5 bases). The germline CDR1 and CDR2 sequences are LNHDA and SQIVND (reference sequence). The CDR3 is 15 amino acids. Between the trimmed V and J ends, which lost 0 bases and 3 bases, there was a span of 9 bases.

The CDR3 DNA reads as TGCAGCGCCCAGAACGCCGGGGGGGTCACAGATACGCAGTATTTT. Its protein product is CSAQNAGGVTDTQYF. V gene TRBV29-1 combines with J gene TRBJ2-3; the match to TRBD2 covers 8 bases. After removal of 7 bases from V and 2 bases from J, the junction contained 11 bases not matched to a gene. Germline loops: CDR1 SQVTM, CDR2 ANQGSEA. This CDR3 has 15 amino acids.

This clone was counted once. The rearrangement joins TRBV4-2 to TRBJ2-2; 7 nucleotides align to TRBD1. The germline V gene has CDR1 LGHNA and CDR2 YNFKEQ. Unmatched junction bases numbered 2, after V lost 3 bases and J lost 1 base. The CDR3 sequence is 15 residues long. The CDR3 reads CASSHWTGNTGELFF. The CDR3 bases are TGTGCCAGCAGCCATTGGACAGGGAACACCGGGGAGCTGTTTTTT.

The CDR3, as DNA: TGTGCCAGCAGCTTAGTTAGGACAGGGCCTTCCTACGAGCAGTACTTC. It specifies CASSLVRTGPSYEQYF. This rearrangement joins TRBV7-9 to TRBJ2-7; 8 nucleotides match TRBD1. CDR1 is SEHNR, CDR2 FQNEAQ, per germline (reference sequence). V dropped 1 base and J dropped 1; count of bases not matched to a gene: 6. This CDR3 is 16 amino acids long.

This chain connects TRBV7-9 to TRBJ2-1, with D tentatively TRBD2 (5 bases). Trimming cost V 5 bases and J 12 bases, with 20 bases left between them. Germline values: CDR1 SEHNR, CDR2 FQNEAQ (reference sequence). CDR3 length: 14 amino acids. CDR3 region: CASSGFQVGEWQFF. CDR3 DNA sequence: TGTGCCAGCAGCGGATTTCAGGTCGGGGAATGGCAGTTCTTC.

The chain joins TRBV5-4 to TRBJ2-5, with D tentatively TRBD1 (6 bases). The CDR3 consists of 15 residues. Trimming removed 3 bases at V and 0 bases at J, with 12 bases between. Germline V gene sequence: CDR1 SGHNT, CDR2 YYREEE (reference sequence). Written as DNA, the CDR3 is TGTGCCAGCAGCTCCGAGACAGGATACCAAGAGACCCAGTACTTC. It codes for CASSSETGYQETQYF. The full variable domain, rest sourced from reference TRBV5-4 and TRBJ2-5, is ETGVTQSPTHLIKTRGQQVTLRCSSQSGHNTVSWYQQALGQGPQFIFQYYREEENGRGNFPPRFSGLQFPNYSSELNVNALELDDSALYLCASSSETGYQETQYFGPGTRLLVL.

CDR3 protein: CASSPGGSYEQYF. For the CDR3, the DNA is TGTGCCAGCTCCCCAGGGGGCTCCTACGAGCAGTACTTC. The V gene is TRBV6-1, the J gene TRBJ2-7; 7 bases line up with TRBD1. This CDR3 has 13 residues. The germline V gene encodes CDR1 MNHNS and CDR2 SASEGT. V lost 8 bases, J lost 0 bases, and 4 bases stayed unmatched.

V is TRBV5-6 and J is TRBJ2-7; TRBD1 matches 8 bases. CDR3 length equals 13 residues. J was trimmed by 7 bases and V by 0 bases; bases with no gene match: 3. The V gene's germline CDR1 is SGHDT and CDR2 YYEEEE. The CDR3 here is CASSLVRGQEQYF. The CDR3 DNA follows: TGTGCCAGCAGCTTGGTCAGGGGGCAGGAGCAGTACTTC.

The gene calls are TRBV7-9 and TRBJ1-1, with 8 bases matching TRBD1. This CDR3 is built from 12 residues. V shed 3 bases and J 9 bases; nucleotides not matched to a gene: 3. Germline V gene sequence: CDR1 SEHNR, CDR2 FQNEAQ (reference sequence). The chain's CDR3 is CASSLTGEKAFF. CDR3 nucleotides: TGTGCCAGCAGCTTGACAGGGGAAAAAGCTTTCTTT.

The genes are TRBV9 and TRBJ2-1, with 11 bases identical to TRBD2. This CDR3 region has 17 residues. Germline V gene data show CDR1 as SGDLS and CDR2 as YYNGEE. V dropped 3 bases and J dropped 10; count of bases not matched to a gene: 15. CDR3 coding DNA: TGTGCCAGCAGCGCCCCGAGGGGGACTAGCGGCTATCCGGAGCAGTTCTTC. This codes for CASSAPRGTSGYPEQFF.

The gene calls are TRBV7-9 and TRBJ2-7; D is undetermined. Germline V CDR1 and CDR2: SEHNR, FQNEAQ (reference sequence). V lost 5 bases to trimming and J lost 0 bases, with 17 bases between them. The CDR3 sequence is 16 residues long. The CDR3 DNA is TGTGCCAGCAGCGCCTCCCCCGATCCCCTCTCCTACGAGCAGTACTTC. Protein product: CASSASPDPLSYEQYF.

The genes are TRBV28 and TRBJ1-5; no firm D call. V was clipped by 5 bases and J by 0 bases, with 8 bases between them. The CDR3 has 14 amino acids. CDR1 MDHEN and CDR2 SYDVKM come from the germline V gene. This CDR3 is CASSHGLSNQPQHF. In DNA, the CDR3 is TGTGCCAGCAGTCATGGACTTAGCAATCAGCCCCAGCATTTT.

CDR3 sequence (DNA): TGTGCCAGCAGTTTACCCCCCGGCAATGAGCAGTTCTTC. Amino acids: CASSLPPGNEQFF. This rearrangement joins TRBV27 to TRBJ2-1; D unclear. CDR1 is MNHEY, CDR2 SMNVEV, per germline (reference sequence). The CDR3 runs to 13 residues. Trimming cost V 2 bases and J 6 bases, with 8 bases left between them.

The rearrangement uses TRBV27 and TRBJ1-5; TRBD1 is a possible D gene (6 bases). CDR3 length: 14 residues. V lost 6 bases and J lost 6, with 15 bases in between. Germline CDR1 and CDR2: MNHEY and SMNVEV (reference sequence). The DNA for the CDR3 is TGTGCCAGCAGCGTCTTGGGAGGGGGTCAGCCCCAGCATTTT. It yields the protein CASSVLGGGQPQHF.

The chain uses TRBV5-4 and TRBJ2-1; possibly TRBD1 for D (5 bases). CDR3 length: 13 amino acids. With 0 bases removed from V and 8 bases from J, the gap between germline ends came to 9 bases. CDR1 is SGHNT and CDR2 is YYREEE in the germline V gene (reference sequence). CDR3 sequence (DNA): TGTGCCAGCAGCTTGGTGACAGTGGATGAGCAGTTCTTC. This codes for CASSLVTVDEQFF. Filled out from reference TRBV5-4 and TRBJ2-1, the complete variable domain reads ETGVTQSPTHLIKTRGQQVTLRCSSQSGHNTVSWYQQALGQGPQFIFQYYREEENGRGNFPPRFSGLQFPNYSSELNVNALELDDSALYLCASSLVTVDEQFFGPGTRLTVL.

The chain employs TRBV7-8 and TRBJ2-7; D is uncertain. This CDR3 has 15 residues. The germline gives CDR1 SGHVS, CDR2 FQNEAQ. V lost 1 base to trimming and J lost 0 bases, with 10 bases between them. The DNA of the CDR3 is TGTGCCAGCAGCTTAGTAGAACGGAACTCCTACGAGCAGTACTTC. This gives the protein CASSLVERNSYEQYF.

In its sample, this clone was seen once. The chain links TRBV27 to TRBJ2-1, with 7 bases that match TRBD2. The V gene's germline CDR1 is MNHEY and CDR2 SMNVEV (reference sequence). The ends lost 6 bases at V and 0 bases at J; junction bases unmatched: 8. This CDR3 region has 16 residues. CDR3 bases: TGTGCCAGCAGGACCTTAGCGGGCCACTCCTACAATGAGCAGTTCTTC. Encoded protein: CASRTLAGHSYNEQFF.

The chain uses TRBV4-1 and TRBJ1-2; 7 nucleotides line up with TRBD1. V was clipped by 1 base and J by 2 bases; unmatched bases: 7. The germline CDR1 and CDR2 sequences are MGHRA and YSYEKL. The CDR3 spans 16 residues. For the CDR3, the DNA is TGCGCCAGCAGCCAAGTAGCCGGGACAGCGAACTATGGCTACACCTTC. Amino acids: CASSQVAGTANYGYTF.

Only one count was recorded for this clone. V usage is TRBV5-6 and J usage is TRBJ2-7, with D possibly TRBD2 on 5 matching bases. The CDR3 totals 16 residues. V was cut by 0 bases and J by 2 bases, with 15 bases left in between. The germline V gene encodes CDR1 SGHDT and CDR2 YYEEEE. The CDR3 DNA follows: TGTGCCAGCAGCTTGGGTAGGGCTAGCAGAGCCTACGAGCAGTACTTC. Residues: CASSLGRASRAYEQYF.

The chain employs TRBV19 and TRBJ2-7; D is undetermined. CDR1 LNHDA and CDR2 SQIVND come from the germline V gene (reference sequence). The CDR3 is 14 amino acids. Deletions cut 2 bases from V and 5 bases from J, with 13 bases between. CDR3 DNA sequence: TGTGCCAGTAGTATATTGGGTACCCCCCACGAGCAGTACTTC. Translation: CASSILGTPHEQYF.

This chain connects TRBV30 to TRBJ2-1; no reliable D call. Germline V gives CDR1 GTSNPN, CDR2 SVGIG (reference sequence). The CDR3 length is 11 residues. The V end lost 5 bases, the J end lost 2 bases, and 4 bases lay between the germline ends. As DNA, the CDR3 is TGTGCCTGGCAGACCTACAATGAGCAGTTCTTC. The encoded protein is CAWQTYNEQFF.

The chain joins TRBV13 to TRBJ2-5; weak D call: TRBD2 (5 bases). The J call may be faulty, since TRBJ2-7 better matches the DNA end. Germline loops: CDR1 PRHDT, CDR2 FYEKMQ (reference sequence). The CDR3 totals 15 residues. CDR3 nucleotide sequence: TGTGCCAGCAGCTTAGATGGTCGGACGGGATACGAGCAGTACTTC. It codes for CASSLDGRTGYEQYF.